This record looks at one T cell receptor beta chain sequence and its context. Method: immunoSEQ multiplex PCR; TCRdb's copy keeps in-frame clones and lacks some. The table shows about 50,000 clones, with 65% to 85% occurring only once. This record belongs to a study of blood T cell repertoires in COVID-19. Germline CDR1 LGHNT, CDR2 FRNRAP. V trimming: 6 bases; J trimming: 2 bases; junction bases outside the gene matches: 2. This CDR3 region has 13 residues. Sequenced material: peripheral blood. The rearrangement joins TRBV12-5 to TRBJ2-7; 9 bases match TRBD1. This receptor was identified in a human donor in a cohort sampled during active COVID-19. This CDR3 reads CASGTGGTYEQYF. Written as DNA, the CDR3 is TGTGCTAGTGGGACAGGGGGTACCTACGAGCAGTACTTC. The whole variable domain, remainder taken from reference TRBV12-5 and TRBJ2-7, is DARVTQTPRHKVTEMGQEVTMRCQPILGHNTVFWYRQTMMQGLELLAYFRNRAPLDDSGMPKDRFSAEMPDATLATLKIQPSEPRDSAVYFCASGTGGTYEQYFGPGTRLTVT.